This TCR beta chain was captured in a study of shared clonotypes between healthy human individuals. Overall study results and limits: Around 5% was the fraction of naive CD4 clonotypes found shared across several donors. Sample collection involved blood only; tissue repertoires are likely different. Read depth was anticipated to influence clonotype sharing among donors.

As to this clone: Its specificity is not known.

Germline V gene lookup returns CDR1 MGHRA and CDR2 YSYEKL. There are 14 residues in the CDR3. Trimming took 10 bases from V and 1 from J, leaving 16 bases between them. TCRdb keeps only in-frame clones here, not all; method: immunoSEQ multiplex PCR. This repertoire shows 2 million to 3 million clones, roughly 93% found once; its top ten account for around 0.4%. The chain combines TRBV4-1 with TRBJ1-2; D call uncertain. The sequence derives from a man between 18 and 29 years old in good health. Some clones in this sample may be carry-over from other donors' samples. The sequencing sample was made of naive CD4+ T cells from PBMCs. Noted subset: CD45RA+ positively selected. The CDR3 DNA is TGCGCCACCACGCCAAGGCAGTTTAACTATGGCTACACCTTC. Protein product: CATTPRQFNYGYTF.